The 29 T cell receptor beta chains below were found in one sample sequenced in a study of cytomegalovirus exposure and HLA in healthy donors. This PCR relied on a set of 60 Vbeta primers and 13 Jbeta primers. The assay was immunoSEQ multiplex PCR, and TCRdb's table has in-frame clones only and misses some. The sample carries around 130,000 clones, around four fifths recorded once. What was sequenced was PBMCs. The receptor source for this set is a woman aged 40 to 50 in good health and CMV-seropositive.

V gene TRBV5-1 combines with J gene TRBJ1-1; 7 positions match TRBD1. Trimming cost V 4 bases and J 3 bases; bases outside gene matches: 6. The CDR3 totals 14 residues. The germline CDR1 and CDR2 sequences are SGHRS and YFSETQ. This chain's CDR3 is CASSGTTGYTEAFF. In DNA form, the CDR3 reads TGCGCCAGCAGCGGGACGACAGGGTACACTGAAGCTTTCTTT.

Only one count was recorded for this clone. CDR3 DNA: TGTGCCACCAGCAGAGAACCGACTAGCCGGTTCTTC. It specifies CATSREPTSRFF. The chain couples TRBV15 to TRBJ2-1; 7 bases map to TRBD2. The length of the CDR3 is 12 residues. The germline V gene encodes CDR1 LNHNV and CDR2 YYDKDF (reference sequence). V lost 0 bases, J lost 15 bases, and 5 bases stayed unmatched.

The chain couples TRBV10-3 to TRBJ1-2; TRBD1 matches at 9 bases. Germline V CDR1 and CDR2: ENHRY, SYGVKD. With V trimmed by 0 bases and J by 6 bases, 11 bases remained unmatched. The CDR3 spans 17 residues. The CDR3 here is CAISESKLGTGSDGYTF. DNA of the CDR3: TGTGCCATCAGTGAGTCGAAACTAGGGACAGGGTCTGATGGCTACACCTTC.

The rearrangement joins TRBV7-9 to TRBJ2-1; TRBD1 matches 9 bases. Looked up from germline, CDR1 is SEHNR and CDR2 is FQNEAQ (reference sequence). CDR3 size: 18 residues. V was pared by 4 bases and J by 4 bases, with 14 bases of the junction left unmatched. Written as DNA, the CDR3 is TGTGCCAGCAGCTCCCCCCCGGAACGGGACAGGGAATACAATGAGCAGTTCTTC. Translated, it gives CASSSPPERDREYNEQFF.

The chain carries TRBV10-3 and TRBJ2-1, with 10 bases fitting TRBD2. The germline gives CDR1 ENHRY, CDR2 SYGVKD. CDR3 length: 16 amino acids. V shed 10 bases, J shed 4 bases, and the junction held 13 bases outside the gene matches. The CDR3 protein is CATDPRSGRAYNEQFF. CDR3 in DNA: TGTGCCACCGATCCCCGGAGCGGGAGGGCTTACAATGAGCAGTTCTTC.

V is TRBV28 and J is TRBJ2-1; the match to TRBD2 covers 12 bases. With 2 bases clipped from V and 1 base from J, the junction kept 9 bases outside the gene matches. CDR3 length: 19 residues. CDR1 MDHEN and CDR2 SYDVKM come from the germline V gene. This CDR3 reads CASSLVGLAGGGSYNEQFF. DNA for the CDR3: TGTGCCAGCAGTTTAGTAGGGCTAGCGGGAGGGGGGTCCTACAATGAGCAGTTCTTC.

This clone was found a few times. The rearrangement joins TRBV7-8 to TRBJ2-7, with D perhaps matching TRBD2 (6 bases). Trimming removed 0 bases from V and 2 bases from J, with 11 bases in between. This CDR3 is 15 amino acids long. Germline V gene data show CDR1 as SGHVS and CDR2 as FQNEAQ. DNA for the CDR3: TGTGCCAGCAGCTTAGCCTTCGGGGGAACCTACGAGCAGTACTTC. It yields the protein CASSLAFGGTYEQYF.

The chain recombines TRBV5-4 with TRBJ2-5; tentatively, D is TRBD1 (5 bases). Germline values: CDR1 SGHNT, CDR2 YYREEE (reference sequence). The CDR3 length is 13 residues. V was trimmed by 5 bases and J by 1 base, leaving 9 bases between them. CDR3 coding DNA: TGTGCCAGCAGTCCGACAGTCCAAGAGACCCAGTACTTC. Translation: CASSPTVQETQYF.

Remarks on this clone: Other DNA sequences of this sample code for an identical CDR3. This chain connects TRBV10-3 to TRBJ2-7; 9 bases align to TRBD1. Germline loops: CDR1 ENHRY, CDR2 SYGVKD. The CDR3 is 14 residues long. V lost 4 bases to trimming and J lost 6 bases; unmatched junction nucleotides: 7. CDR3 sequence: CAISGSKQGAEQYF. The DNA of the CDR3 is TGTGCCATCAGTGGCTCCAAACAGGGGGCCGAGCAGTACTTC.

The chain uses TRBV29-1 and TRBJ2-2; a possible D gene is TRBD2 (5 bases). The CDR3 runs 14 residues. V dropped 8 bases and J dropped 2 bases, with 15 bases sitting between them. Germline V CDR1 and CDR2: SQVTM, ANQGSEA. For the CDR3, the DNA is TGCAGCACCACGGGGTCCCTCAACACCGGGGAGCTGTTTTTT. The encoded protein is CSTTGSLNTGELFF.

The chain joins TRBV7-2 to TRBJ1-1, with 9 bases identical to TRBD1. The CDR3 length is 15 residues. With 4 bases clipped from V and 0 bases from J, the junction kept 3 bases outside the gene matches. In germline, CDR1 is SGHTA, CDR2 FQGNSA. The CDR3 nucleotides are TGTGCCAGCAGCTCTGGACAGGGGATGAACACTGAAGCTTTCTTT. It translates to CASSSGQGMNTEAFF.

This chain joins TRBV27 and TRBJ2-7; possible D gene TRBD1, 6 bases. Trimming pared 3 bases from V and 3 bases from J, leaving 24 bases between. This CDR3 has 18 residues. Per germline, CDR1 MNHEY and CDR2 SMNVEV (reference sequence). The CDR3 region is CASSFAGTTNRALYEQYF. In DNA form, the CDR3 reads TGTGCCAGCAGTTTTGCCGGAACAACTAACAGGGCCCTCTACGAGCAGTACTTC.

The genes are TRBV7-2 and TRBJ2-3; 8 positions match TRBD2. After removal of 5 bases from V and 6 bases from J, the junction contained 10 bases not matched to a gene. Germline V gene lookup returns CDR1 SGHTA and CDR2 FQGNSA. The CDR3 spans 15 residues. The CDR3 loop reads CASSPSPASGDTQYF. The CDR3 bases are TGTGCCAGCAGCCCTAGCCCGGCTAGCGGGGATACGCAGTATTTT.

This chain joins TRBV18 and TRBJ2-7; TRBD1 agrees at 10 bases. Germline CDR1 KGHSH, CDR2 LQKENI. This CDR3 has 15 amino acids. Germline trimming cut 3 bases from V and 5 bases from J; bases unmatched to any gene: 7. CDR3 sequence reads: CASSPLGDRGHEQYF. The CDR3, as DNA: TGTGCCAGCTCACCGTTGGGGGACAGGGGCCACGAGCAGTACTTC.

The chain joins TRBV12-5 to TRBJ2-7; tentatively, D is TRBD2 (6 bases). Trimming pared 5 bases from V and 5 bases from J, leaving 19 bases between. Germline assignment: CDR1 LGHNT and CDR2 FRNRAP. This CDR3 has 15 residues. The CDR3: CASGDRTIPPNEQYF. DNA for the CDR3: TGTGCTAGTGGTGATCGGACTATCCCTCCTAACGAGCAGTACTTC. The full variable domain, with the rest looked up from reference TRBV12-5 and TRBJ2-7, is DARVTQTPRHKVTEMGQEVTMRCQPILGHNTVFWYRQTMMQGLELLAYFRNRAPLDDSGMPKDRFSAEMPDATLATLKIQPSEPRDSAVYFCASGDRTIPPNEQYFGPGTRLTVT.

The gene calls are TRBV12-1 and TRBJ1-1; the table's TRBD1 call for D was not verified on the DNA. TRBV12-1 is assigned pseudogene status. The CDR3 length is 17 residues. CDR3 bases: TGTGCCAGCAGCTTTACTTGGACATGGGCCCTGAACACTGAAGCTTTCTTT. Amino acid sequence: CASSFTWTWALNTEAFF.

The V gene is TRBV5-4, the J gene TRBJ1-1, with D hard to call. V was shortened by 1 base and J by 4 bases, with 8 bases between the two germline ends. There are 13 residues in the CDR3. Per germline, CDR1 SGHNT and CDR2 YYREEE (reference sequence). The CDR3 DNA reads TGTGCCAGCAGCTTGAAGGGAGGCACTGAAGCTTTCTTT. Residues: CASSLKGGTEAFF.

This chain links TRBV5-6 with TRBJ1-1; 7 bases match TRBD1. J gave up 2 bases and V 4 bases, and 8 bases lay outside the gene matches. Germline assignment: CDR1 SGHDT and CDR2 YYEEEE. The CDR3 is 15 amino acids. CDR3 DNA sequence: TGTGCCAGCAGCCCAAACAGGGGTAGTAACACTGAAGCTTTCTTT. This sequence encodes CASSPNRGSNTEAFF.

The table lists this clone with a few counts. The J gene is TRBJ1-1, the V gene TRBV30, with D tentatively TRBD1 (6 bases). The germline gives CDR1 GTSNPN, CDR2 SVGIG (reference sequence). The ends were cut back, 4 bases at V and 7 bases at J, with 10 bases in the middle. The CDR3 is made up of 11 amino acids. Here the CDR3 DNA reads TGTGCCTGGACTACGGACAGTGAAGCTTTCTTT. Its protein is CAWTTDSEAFF.

The chain employs TRBV18 and TRBJ1-2; TRBD1 agrees at 10 bases. The CDR3 is 15 residues long. V lost 0 bases, J lost 7 bases, and 5 bases stayed unmatched. Germline CDR1 and CDR2: KGHSH and LQKENI. Here the CDR3 reads CASSPPGQGSFGYTF. The DNA of the CDR3 is TGTGCCAGCTCACCACCGGGACAGGGGAGTTTTGGCTACACCTTC.

The CDR3 loop is CASGTSGRTDTQYF. Here the CDR3 DNA reads TGTGCCAGCGGGACTTCTGGCCGCACAGATACGCAGTATTTT. This chain links TRBV9 with TRBJ2-3; weak D call: TRBD2 (6 bases). Germline-derived CDR1 and CDR2 are SGDLS and YYNGEE. CDR3 length equals 14 residues. V was clipped by 7 bases and J by 1 base, with 13 bases between them.

This clone has only one observation. Relative to the germline gene, one junction end is altered; a read error may explain this. This same CDR3 is encoded by further DNA sequences in the sample. The V call is TRBV15, the J call TRBJ2-4, with D perhaps TRBD2 (5 bases). The CDR3 spans 13 residues. Germline lookup yields CDR1 LNHNV and CDR2 YYDKDF (reference sequence). CDR3 loop: CATSRDRENIQYF. DNA of the CDR3: TGTGCCACCAGCAGAGATCGGGAAAACATTCAGTATTTC. Supplemented by reference TRBV15 and TRBJ2-4, the full variable domain reads DAMVIQNPRYQVTQFGKPVTLSCSQTLNHNVMYWYQQKSSQAPKLLFHYYDKDFNNEADTPDNFQSRRPNTSFCFLDIRSPGLGDTAMYLCATSRDRENIQYFGAGTRLSVL.

In this sample, this clone turned up a few times. V gene TRBV30 combines with J gene TRBJ1-2; TRBD1 matches 7 bases. Germline CDR1 reads GTSNPN; CDR2 reads SVGIG (reference sequence). The trim removed 0 bases at V and 2 bases at J, leaving 3 bases unmatched. The CDR3 totals 14 residues. CDR3 DNA: TGTGCCTGGAGTGTAGGAGGGGGCAACTATGGCTACACCTTC. This sequence encodes CAWSVGGGNYGYTF.

The V and J genes are TRBV27 and TRBJ2-7; D remains ambiguous. CDR1 MNHEY and CDR2 SMNVEV come from the germline V gene (reference sequence). Trimming stripped 0 bases from V and 8 bases from J, with 11 bases between. The length of the CDR3 is 13 residues. CDR3 in DNA: TGTGCCAGCAGTTTATCAGAACGAGTCAAGCAGTACTTC. It encodes CASSLSERVKQYF.

The CDR3 protein is CASSRTGGGNTEAFF. In DNA, the CDR3 is TGCGCCAGCAGCCGGACAGGGGGAGGAAACACTGAAGCTTTCTTT. The gene calls are TRBV10-1 and TRBJ1-1, with TRBD1 matching over 10 bases. The V gene's germline CDR1 is WNHNN and CDR2 SYGVQD (reference sequence). V lost 6 bases to trimming and J lost 2 bases; unmatched junction nucleotides: 6. The CDR3 has 15 residues.

The chain has TRBV7-9 and TRBJ2-7, with TRBD2 matching 7 bases. In germline, CDR1 is SEHNR, CDR2 FQNEAQ (reference sequence). Trimming cost V 5 bases and J 6 bases; bases outside gene matches: 13. This CDR3 has 15 amino acids. CDR3 amino acids: CASSRVVAGVSEQYF. The DNA for the CDR3 is TGTGCCAGCAGCCGCGTCGTGGCGGGAGTAAGCGAGCAGTACTTC.

This clone has just one count. The V and J genes are TRBV9 and TRBJ2-7, with D possibly matching TRBD2 (6 bases). V was trimmed by 0 bases and J by 0 bases, leaving 13 bases between them. The CDR3 runs 16 residues. CDR1 and CDR2 (germline): SGDLS, YYNGEE. The CDR3 nucleotides are TGTGCCAGCAGCGTAGATGGAGGGATGGGCTCCTACGAGCAGTACTTC. Translation gives CASSVDGGMGSYEQYF.

This chain links TRBV10-3 with TRBJ2-1; TRBD2 is a possible D gene (7 bases). In germline, CDR1 is ENHRY, CDR2 SYGVKD. Trimming removed 4 bases from V and 4 bases from J, with 11 bases in between. There are 14 residues in the CDR3. CDR3 residues: CAISGGGSYNEQFF. In DNA form, the CDR3 reads TGTGCCATCAGTGGGGGGGGCTCATACAATGAGCAGTTCTTC.

The rearrangement joins TRBV6-5 to TRBJ2-3; unclear D gene. CDR3 length equals 15 residues. Trimming cost V 8 bases and J 1 base, with 16 bases left between them. Germline-derived CDR1 and CDR2 are MNHEY and SVGAGI. In DNA, the CDR3 is TGTGCCAGCTCAGAGGCGGCGGCGGGCACAGATACGCAGTATTTT. It specifies CASSEAAAGTDTQYF.